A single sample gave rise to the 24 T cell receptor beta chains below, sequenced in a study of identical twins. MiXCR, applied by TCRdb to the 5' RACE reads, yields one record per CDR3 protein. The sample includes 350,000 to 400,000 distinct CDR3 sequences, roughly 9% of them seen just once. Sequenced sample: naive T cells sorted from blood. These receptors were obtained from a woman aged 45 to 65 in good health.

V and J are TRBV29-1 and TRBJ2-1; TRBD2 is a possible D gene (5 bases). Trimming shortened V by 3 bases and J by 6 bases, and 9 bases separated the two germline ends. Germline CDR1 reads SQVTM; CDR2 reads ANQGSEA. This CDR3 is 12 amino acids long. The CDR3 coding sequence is TGCAGCGTTGAGCGAGGGTTCAATGAGCAGTTCTTC. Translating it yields CSVERGFNEQFF.

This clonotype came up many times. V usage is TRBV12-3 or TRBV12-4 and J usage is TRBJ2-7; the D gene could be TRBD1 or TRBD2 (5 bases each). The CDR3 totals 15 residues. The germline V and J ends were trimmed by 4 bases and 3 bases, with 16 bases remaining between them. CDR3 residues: CASSSNRDAYYEQYF. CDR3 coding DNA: TGTGCCAGCAGTTCAAACCGGGACGCCTACTACGAGCAGTACTTC.

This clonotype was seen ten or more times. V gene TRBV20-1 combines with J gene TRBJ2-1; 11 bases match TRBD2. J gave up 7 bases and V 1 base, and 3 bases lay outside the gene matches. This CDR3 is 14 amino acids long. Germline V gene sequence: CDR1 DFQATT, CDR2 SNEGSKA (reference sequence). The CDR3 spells CSARGLAGINEQFF. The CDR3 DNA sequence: TGCAGTGCTAGAGGACTAGCGGGAATTAATGAGCAGTTCTTC.

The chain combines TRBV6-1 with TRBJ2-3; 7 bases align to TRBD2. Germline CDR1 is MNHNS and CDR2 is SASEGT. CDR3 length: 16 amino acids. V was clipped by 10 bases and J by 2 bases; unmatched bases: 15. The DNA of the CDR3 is TGTGCCATCCTACGGACCTGGGGGGGTTTCACAGATACGCAGTATTTT. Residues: CAILRTWGGFTDTQYF.

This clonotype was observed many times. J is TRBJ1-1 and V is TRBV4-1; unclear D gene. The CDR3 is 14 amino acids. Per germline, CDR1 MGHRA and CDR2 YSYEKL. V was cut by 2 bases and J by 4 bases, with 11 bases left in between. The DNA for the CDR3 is TGCGCCAGCAGCCAACTCGGTTGGGGCACTGAAGCTTTCTTT. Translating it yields CASSQLGWGTEAFF.

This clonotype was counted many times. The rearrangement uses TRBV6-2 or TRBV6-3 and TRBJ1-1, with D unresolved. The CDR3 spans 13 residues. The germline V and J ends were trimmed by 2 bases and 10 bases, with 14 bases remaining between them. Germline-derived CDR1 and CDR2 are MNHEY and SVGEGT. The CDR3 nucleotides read TGTGCCAGCAGTTACGACCCCCGGGCGGGAGCTTTCTTT. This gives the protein CASSYDPRAGAFF.

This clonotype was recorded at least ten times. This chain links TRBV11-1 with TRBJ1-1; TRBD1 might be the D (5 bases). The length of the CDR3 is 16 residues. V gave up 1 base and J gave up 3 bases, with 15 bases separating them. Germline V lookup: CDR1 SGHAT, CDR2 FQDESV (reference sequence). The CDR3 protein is CASSLERGPRDTEAFF. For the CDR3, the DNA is TGTGCCAGCAGCTTAGAAAGGGGTCCGCGGGACACTGAAGCTTTCTTT.

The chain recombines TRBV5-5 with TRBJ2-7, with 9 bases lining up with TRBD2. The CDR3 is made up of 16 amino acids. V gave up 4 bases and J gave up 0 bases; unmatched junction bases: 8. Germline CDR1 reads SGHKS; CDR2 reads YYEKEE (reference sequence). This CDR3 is CASSPIAGDYSYEQYV. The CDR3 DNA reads TGTGCCAGCAGCCCCATAGCGGGGGACTACTCCTACGAGCAGTACGTC.

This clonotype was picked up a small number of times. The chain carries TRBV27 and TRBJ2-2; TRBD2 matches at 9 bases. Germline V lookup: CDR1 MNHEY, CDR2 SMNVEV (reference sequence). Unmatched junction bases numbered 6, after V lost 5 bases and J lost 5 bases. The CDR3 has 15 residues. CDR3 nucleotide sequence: TGTGCCAGCAGTCCTCTAGCGGGATTTACCGGGGAGCTGTTTTTT. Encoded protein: CASSPLAGFTGELFF.

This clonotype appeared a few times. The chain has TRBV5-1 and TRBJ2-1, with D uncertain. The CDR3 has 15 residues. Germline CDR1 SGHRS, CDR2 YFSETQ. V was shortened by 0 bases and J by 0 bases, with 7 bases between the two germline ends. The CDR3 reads CASSLGGRSYNEQFF. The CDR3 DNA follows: TGCGCCAGCAGCTTGGGTGGACGCTCCTACAATGAGCAGTTCTTC.

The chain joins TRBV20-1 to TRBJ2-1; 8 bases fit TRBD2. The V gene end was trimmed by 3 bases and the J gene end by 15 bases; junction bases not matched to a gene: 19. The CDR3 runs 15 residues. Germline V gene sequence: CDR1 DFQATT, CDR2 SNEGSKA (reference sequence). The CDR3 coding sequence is TGCAGTGCTAGCTGGGGGGCGGATAGCGGGACCATCCTGTTCTTC. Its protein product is CSASWGADSGTILFF.

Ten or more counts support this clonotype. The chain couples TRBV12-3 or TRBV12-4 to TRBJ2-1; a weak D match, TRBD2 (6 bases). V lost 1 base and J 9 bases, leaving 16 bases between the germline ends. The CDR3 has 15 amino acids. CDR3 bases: TGTGCCAGCAGTTTAGGCCTGACTAGTAAGGGTGAGCAGTTCTTC. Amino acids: CASSLGLTSKGEQFF.

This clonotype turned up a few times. In DNA, the CDR3 is TGTGCCAGCAATGGTAGAGGACCTCGGACAGATACGCAGTATTTT. Residues: CASNGRGPRTDTQYF. The rearrangement joins TRBV2 to TRBJ2-3; D gene ambiguous. Trimming took off 7 bases at V and 3 bases at J, with 17 bases between the two ends. The CDR3 is 15 amino acids. Germline-derived CDR1 and CDR2 are SNHLY and FYNNEI.

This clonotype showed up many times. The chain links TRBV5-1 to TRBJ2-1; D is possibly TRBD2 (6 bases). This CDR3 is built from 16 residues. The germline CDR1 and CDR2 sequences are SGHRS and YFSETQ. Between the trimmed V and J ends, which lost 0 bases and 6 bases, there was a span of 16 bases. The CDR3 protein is CASSLVVSTSSNEQFF. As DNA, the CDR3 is TGCGCCAGCAGCTTGGTTGTTTCCACTAGCAGCAATGAGCAGTTCTTC.

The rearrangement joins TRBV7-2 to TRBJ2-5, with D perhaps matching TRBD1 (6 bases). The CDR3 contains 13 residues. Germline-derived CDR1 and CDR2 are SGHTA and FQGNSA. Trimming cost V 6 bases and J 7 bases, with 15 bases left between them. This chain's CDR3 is CASRFPGDATQYF. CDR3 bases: TGTGCCAGCAGATTTCCAGGGGATGCGACCCAGTACTTC.

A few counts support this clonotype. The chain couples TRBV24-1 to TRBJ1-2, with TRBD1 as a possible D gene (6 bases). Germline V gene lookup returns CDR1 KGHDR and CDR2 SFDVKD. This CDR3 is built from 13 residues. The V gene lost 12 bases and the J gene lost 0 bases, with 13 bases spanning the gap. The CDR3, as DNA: TGTGCCCCGAACAGGGCCGCTAACTATGGCTACACCTTC. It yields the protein CAPNRAANYGYTF.

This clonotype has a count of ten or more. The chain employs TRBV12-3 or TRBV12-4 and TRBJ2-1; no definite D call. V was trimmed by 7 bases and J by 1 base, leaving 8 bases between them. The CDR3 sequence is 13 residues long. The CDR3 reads CASTSESYNEQFF. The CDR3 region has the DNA TGTGCCAGCACCTCCGAGTCCTACAATGAGCAGTTCTTC.

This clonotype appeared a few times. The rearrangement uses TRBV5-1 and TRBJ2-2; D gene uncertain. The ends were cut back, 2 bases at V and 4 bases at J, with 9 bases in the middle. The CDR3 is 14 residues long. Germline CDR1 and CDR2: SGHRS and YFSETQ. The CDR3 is CASSLAGTTGELFF. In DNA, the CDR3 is TGCGCCAGCAGCTTAGCAGGAACCACCGGGGAGCTGTTTTTT. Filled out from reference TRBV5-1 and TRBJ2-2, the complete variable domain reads KAGVTQTPRYLIKTRGQQVTLSCSPISGHRSVSWYQQTPGQGLQFLFEYFSETQRNKGNFPGRFSGRQFSNSRSEMNVSTLELGDSALYLCASSLAGTTGELFFGEGSRLTVL.

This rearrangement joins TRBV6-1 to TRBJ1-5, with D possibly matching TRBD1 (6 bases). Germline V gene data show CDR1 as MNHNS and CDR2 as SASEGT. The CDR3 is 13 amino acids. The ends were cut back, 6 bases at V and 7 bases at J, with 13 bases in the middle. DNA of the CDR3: TGTGCCAGCAGACCACAGGGTGCCCAGCCCCAGCATTTT. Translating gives CASRPQGAQPQHF.

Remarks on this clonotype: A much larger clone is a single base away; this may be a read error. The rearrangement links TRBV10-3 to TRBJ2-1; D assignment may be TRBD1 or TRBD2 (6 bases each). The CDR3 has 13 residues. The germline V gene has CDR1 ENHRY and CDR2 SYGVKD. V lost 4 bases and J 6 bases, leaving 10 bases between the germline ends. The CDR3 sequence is CAISGGASNEQFF. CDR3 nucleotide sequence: TGTGCCATCAGTGGGGGGGCAAGCAATGAGCAGTTCTTC.

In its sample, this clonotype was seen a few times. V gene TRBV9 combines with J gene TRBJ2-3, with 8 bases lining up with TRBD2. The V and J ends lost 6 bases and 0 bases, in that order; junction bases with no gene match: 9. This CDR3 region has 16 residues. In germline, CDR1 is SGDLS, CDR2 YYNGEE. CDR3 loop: CASTSRGGGSTDTQYF. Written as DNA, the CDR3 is TGTGCCAGCACCTCCCGGGGGGGGGGTAGCACAGATACGCAGTATTTT.

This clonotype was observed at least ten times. CDR3 coding DNA: TGTGCCAGCAGTTCCCGGGATGGCTACACCTTC. Encoded protein: CASSSRDGYTF. This chain connects TRBV12-3 or TRBV12-4 to TRBJ1-2; the D is unclear. The CDR3 spans 11 residues. V was clipped by 4 bases and J by 6 bases, with 6 bases between them.

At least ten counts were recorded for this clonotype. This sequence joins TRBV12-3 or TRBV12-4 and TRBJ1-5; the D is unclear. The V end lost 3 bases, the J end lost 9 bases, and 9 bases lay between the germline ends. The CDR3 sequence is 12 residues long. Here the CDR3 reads CASSFSDGPQHF. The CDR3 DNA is TGTGCCAGCAGTTTTTCGGACGGGCCCCAGCATTTT.

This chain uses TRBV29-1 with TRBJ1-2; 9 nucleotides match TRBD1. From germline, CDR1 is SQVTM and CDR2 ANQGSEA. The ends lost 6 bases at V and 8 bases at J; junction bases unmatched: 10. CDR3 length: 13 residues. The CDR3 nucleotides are TGCAGCGTCCCAACAGGGGGCCGTGAGGGCTACACCTTC. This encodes CSVPTGGREGYTF.